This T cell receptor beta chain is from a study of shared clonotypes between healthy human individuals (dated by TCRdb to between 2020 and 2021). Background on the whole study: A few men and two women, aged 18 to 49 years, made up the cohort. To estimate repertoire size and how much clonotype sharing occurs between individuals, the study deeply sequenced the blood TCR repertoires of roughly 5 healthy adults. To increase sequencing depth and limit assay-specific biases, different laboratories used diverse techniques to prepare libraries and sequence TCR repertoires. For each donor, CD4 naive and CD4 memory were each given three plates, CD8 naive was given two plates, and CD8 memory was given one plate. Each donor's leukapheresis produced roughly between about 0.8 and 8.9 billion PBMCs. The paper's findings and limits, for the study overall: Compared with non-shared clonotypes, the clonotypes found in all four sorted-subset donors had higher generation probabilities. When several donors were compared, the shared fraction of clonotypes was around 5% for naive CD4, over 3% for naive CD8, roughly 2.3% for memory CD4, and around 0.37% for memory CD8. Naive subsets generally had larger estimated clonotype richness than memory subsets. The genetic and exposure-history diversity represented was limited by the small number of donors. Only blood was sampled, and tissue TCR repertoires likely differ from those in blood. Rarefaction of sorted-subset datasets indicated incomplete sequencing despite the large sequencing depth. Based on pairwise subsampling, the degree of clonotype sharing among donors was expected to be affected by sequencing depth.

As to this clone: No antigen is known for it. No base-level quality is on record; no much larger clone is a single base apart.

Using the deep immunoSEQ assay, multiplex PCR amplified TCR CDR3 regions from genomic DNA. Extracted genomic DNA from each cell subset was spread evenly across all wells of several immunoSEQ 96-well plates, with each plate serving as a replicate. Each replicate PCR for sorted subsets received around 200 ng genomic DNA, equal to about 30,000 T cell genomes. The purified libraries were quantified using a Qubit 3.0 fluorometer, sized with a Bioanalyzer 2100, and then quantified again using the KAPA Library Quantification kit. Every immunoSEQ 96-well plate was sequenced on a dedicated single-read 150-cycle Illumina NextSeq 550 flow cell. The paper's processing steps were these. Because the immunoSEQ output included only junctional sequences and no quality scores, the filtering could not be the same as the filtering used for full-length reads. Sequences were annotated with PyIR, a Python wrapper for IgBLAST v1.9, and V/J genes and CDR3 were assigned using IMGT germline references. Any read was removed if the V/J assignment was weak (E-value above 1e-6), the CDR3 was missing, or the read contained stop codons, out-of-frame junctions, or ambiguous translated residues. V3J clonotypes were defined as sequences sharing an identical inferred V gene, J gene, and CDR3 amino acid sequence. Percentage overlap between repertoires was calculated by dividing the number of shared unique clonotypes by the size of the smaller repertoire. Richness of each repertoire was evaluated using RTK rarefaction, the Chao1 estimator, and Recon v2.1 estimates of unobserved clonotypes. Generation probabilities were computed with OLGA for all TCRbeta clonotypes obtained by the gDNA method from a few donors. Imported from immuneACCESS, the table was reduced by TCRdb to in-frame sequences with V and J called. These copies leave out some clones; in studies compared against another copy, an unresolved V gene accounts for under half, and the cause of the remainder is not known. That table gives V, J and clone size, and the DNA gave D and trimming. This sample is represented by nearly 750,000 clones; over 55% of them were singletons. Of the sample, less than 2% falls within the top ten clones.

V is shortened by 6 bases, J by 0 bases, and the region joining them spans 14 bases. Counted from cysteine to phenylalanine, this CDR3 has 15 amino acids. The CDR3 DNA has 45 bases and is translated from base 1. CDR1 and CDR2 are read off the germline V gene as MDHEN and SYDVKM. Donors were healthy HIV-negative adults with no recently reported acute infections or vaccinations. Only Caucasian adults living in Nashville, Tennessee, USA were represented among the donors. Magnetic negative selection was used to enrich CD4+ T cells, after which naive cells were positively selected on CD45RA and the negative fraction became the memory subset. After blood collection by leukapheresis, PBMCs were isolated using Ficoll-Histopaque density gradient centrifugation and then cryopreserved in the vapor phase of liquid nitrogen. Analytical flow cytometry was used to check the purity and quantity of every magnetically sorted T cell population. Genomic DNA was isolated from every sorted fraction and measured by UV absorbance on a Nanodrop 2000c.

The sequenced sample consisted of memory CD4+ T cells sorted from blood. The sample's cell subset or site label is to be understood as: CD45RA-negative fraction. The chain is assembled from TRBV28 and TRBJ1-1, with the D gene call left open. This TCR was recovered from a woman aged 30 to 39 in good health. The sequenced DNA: TGTGCCAGCAGACGAAACAGTGGCATGAACACTGAAGCTTTCTTT. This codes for CASRRNSGMNTEAFF.